The present T cell receptor (beta chain) was sequenced within a study of spatial heterogeneity in lung cancer. As for the study in general: The mean occurrence of each unique TCR and UMI combination in raw reads exceeded 9.5.

The CDR3 extends over 16 amino acids. Trimming took off 0 bases at V and 0 bases at J, with 6 bases between the two ends. CDR1 and CDR2 (germline): SGHVS, FQNEAQ. This clonotype has at least ten counts. Its antigen remains unknown. TCRdb ran MiXCR on the 5' RACE reads and lists one entry per CDR3 protein. Here the sample spans around 13,000 distinct CDR3 sequences, less than 15% being singletons. Time point described: sample taken at primary tumor resection. Tumor, nontumor lung or frozen PBMC supplied whole RNA that was sequenced unsorted. Samples came from 60 to 75 TRACERx patients with untreated early-stage lung cancer. General study findings and limits: The appearance of ubiquitous expanded tumor TCRs in blood was greater at resection than follow-up.

This specimen consisted of PBMCs, obtained at surgery. The sequence was obtained from a male donor with early-stage non-small cell lung cancer. The chain employs TRBV7-8 and TRBJ2-6; unclear D gene. This CDR3 reads CASSLAWSSGANVLTF. CDR3 sequence (DNA): TGTGCCAGCAGCTTAGCGTGGTCCTCTGGGGCCAACGTCCTGACTTTC. Full variable domain (outside the CDR3, taken from reference TRBV7-8 and TRBJ2-6): GAGVSQSPRYKVAKRGQDVALRCDPISGHVSLFWYQQALGQGPEFLTYFQNEAQLDKSGLPSDRFFAERPEGSVSTLKIQRTQQEDSAVYLCASSLAWSSGANVLTFGAGSRLTVL.